These T cell receptor beta chains were read from a single sample in a study of shared clonotypes between healthy human individuals. Method: immunoSEQ multiplex PCR; TCRdb's copy keeps in-frame clones and lacks some. This sample carries some 2 million clones, roughly 95% of them seen once, and the ten largest clones take 1% to 1.5%. The specimen was naive CD8+ T cells sorted from blood. All receptors derive from a man between 18 and 29 years old in good health. The CDR3 runs from the conserved cysteine through the conserved F or W. D genes are given only for firm matches. Some rows mark clone size as missing; the rest say once, few, many or name a class of expanded clone.

clone_size	v_call	d_call	j_call	cdr3_aa	cdr3_nt
once	TRBV4-3	-	TRBJ1-1	CASSSRDGGTEAFF	TGCGCCAGCAGCAGTCGCGATGGGGGCACTGAAGCTTTCTTT
-	TRBV27	TRBD2	TRBJ2-3	CASSLSSSGGDTQYF	TGTGCCAGCAGTTTATCGTCCTCGGGGGGGGATACGCAGTATTTT
-	TRBV7-7	-	TRBJ2-2	CASSLYPRTSNTGELFF	TGTGCTAGCAGCTTATATCCAAGGACTTCGAACACCGGGGAGCTGTTTTTT
-	TRBV25-1	-	TRBJ2-7	CASSWTEGLLEQYF	TGTGCCAGCAGCTGGACAGAGGGGCTCCTCGAGCAGTACTTC
-	TRBV7-9	-	TRBJ1-2	CASSFGSGGYTF	TGTGCCAGCAGCTTCGGTTCCGGGGGCTACACCTTC
-	TRBV19	TRBD1	TRBJ1-1	CASSSRTGGYVNTEAFF	TGTGCCAGTAGTTCTAGGACAGGGGGCTACGTGAACACTGAAGCTTTCTTT
-	TRBV9	-	TRBJ1-1	CASSGSPNTEAFF	TGTGCCAGCAGCGGTAGTCCGAACACTGAAGCTTTCTTT
-	TRBV11-2	-	TRBJ2-2	CASSLVRGDTGELFF	TGTGCCAGCAGCTTAGTAAGAGGGGACACCGGGGAGCTGTTTTTT
-	TRBV14	-	TRBJ2-7	CASSQDSGSYEQYF	TGTGCCAGCAGCCAAGACAGCGGCAGCTACGAGCAGTACTTC
-	TRBV2	-	TRBJ1-2	CASSEHPGPRDYGYTF	TGTGCCAGCAGTGAGCACCCGGGCCCGAGGGACTATGGCTACACCTTC
-	TRBV6-1	TRBD1	TRBJ1-1	CASSDPGTGTYEAFF	TGTGCCAGCAGTGATCCCGGGACAGGGACCTATGAAGCTTTCTTT
few	TRBV1	-	TRBJ2-3	CTSSQSGWLGNRTDTQYF	TGCACCAGCAGCCAATCTGGGTGGCTAGGTAACAGGACAGATACGCAGTATTTT
-	TRBV27	-	TRBJ2-1	CASSYIGIQDEQFF	TGTGCCAGCAGTTATATCGGGATTCAGGATGAGCAGTTCTTC
-	TRBV27	-	TRBJ1-2	CASSLDRRFNYGYTF	TGTGCCAGCAGTTTAGACAGGCGTTTTAACTATGGCTACACCTTC
-	TRBV7-6	-	TRBJ1-2	CASSPALGGGYTF	TGTGCCAGCAGCCCCGCGCTGGGCGGTGGCTACACCTTC